The 30 T cell receptor beta chains listed next were all sequenced from one sample in a study of blood T cell repertoires in COVID-19 (TCRdb year 2020). Library preparation used the immunoSEQ multiplex PCR assay. TCRdb obtained this table from immuneACCESS and retained in-frame rearrangements with V and J assigned. These tables miss some clones; where compared with another copy, unresolved V genes account for less than half of the shortfall, and the remainder is unexplained. The sample data list some 97,000 clones, and 70% to 80% of these were observed just once. The leading ten clones occupy about 12% of the sample. Material for sequencing was peripheral blood. These receptors were collected from a woman between 70 and 85 years old with acute or convalescent COVID-19.

The chain links TRBV9 to TRBJ2-1; TRBD2 matches 8 bases. This CDR3 comprises 15 residues. Germline CDR1 and CDR2: SGDLS and YYNGEE. Trimming took 0 bases from V and 4 from J; bases not matched to a gene: 3. The CDR3 DNA reads TGTGCCAGCAGCGTAGTACTAGCGGATTACAATGAGCAGTTCTTC. Translating it yields CASSVVLADYNEQFF.

The V gene is TRBV19, the J gene TRBJ1-4, with TRBD1 as a possible D gene (6 bases). The CDR3 spans 15 residues. V was shortened by 3 bases and J by 5 bases, with 13 bases between the two germline ends. Germline lookup yields CDR1 LNHDA and CDR2 SQIVND (reference sequence). The CDR3 reads CASSIGTNGNEKLFF. The DNA of the CDR3 is TGTGCCAGTAGTATCGGGACAAATGGGAATGAAAAACTGTTTTTT.

This clone was found a few times. The chain has TRBV2 and TRBJ1-2; the match to TRBD1 covers 7 bases. The V and J ends lost 6 bases and 4 bases, in that order; junction bases with no gene match: 14. The CDR3 sequence is 16 residues long. Germline values: CDR1 SNHLY, CDR2 FYNNEI. The CDR3 DNA follows: TGTGCCAGCAGCCTACAGGGGCCGGGGCTCGGCTATGGCTACACCTTC. This codes for CASSLQGPGLGYGYTF.

The chain combines TRBV5-6 with TRBJ1-2, with TRBD1 identical over 9 bases. Germline CDR1 reads SGHDT; CDR2 reads YYEEEE. Trimming removed 1 base from V and 7 bases from J; junction bases left unmatched: 8. This CDR3 is 15 amino acids long. The chain's CDR3 is CASSLWDRALSGYTF. The DNA for the CDR3 is TGTGCCAGCAGCTTGTGGGACAGGGCTCTTTCTGGCTACACCTTC.

This chain links TRBV2 with TRBJ1-1; 7 nucleotides line up with TRBD1. Germline CDR1 and CDR2: SNHLY and FYNNEI. CDR3 length equals 15 residues. After removal of 0 bases from V and 7 bases from J, the junction contained 8 bases not matched to a gene. The CDR3: CASSEAGQPSVEAFF. The CDR3 bases are TGTGCCAGCAGTGAAGCGGGACAGCCAAGTGTTGAAGCTTTCTTT. Full variable domain (rest looked up from reference TRBV2 and TRBJ1-1): EPEVTQTPSHQVTQMGQEVILRCVPISNHLYFYWYRQILGQKVEFLVSFYNNEISEKSEIFDDQFSVERPDGSNFTLKIRSTKLEDSAMYFCASSEAGQPSVEAFFGQGTRLTVV.

The genes are TRBV12-3 or TRBV12-4 and TRBJ2-5; no definite D call. The germline V and J ends were trimmed by 3 bases and 5 bases, with 4 bases remaining between them. This CDR3 has 11 residues. The CDR3 loop reads CASSFAETQYF. The CDR3 coding sequence is TGTGCCAGCAGTTTCGCGGAGACCCAGTACTTC.

This rearrangement joins TRBV2 to TRBJ2-3; D perhaps matches TRBD1 (7 bases). Germline V gives CDR1 SNHLY, CDR2 FYNNEI. Deletions cut 5 bases from V and 4 bases from J, with 16 bases between. The CDR3 is 15 amino acids. The CDR3 loop is CASSSRQGGADTQYF. The CDR3 DNA sequence: TGTGCCAGCAGTAGCCGACAGGGAGGAGCAGATACGCAGTATTTT.

The V call is TRBV3-1 (or the pseudogene TRBV3-2), the J call TRBJ2-1, with 7 bases matching TRBD1. The CDR3 sequence is 14 residues long. Germline CDR1 and CDR2: LGHDT and YNNKEL (reference sequence). V lost 1 base to trimming and J lost 6 bases; unmatched junction nucleotides: 3. The CDR3 bases are TGTGCCAGCAGCCAAGTGGGACAGCCCAATGAGCAGTTCTTC. Protein product: CASSQVGQPNEQFF.

V is TRBV6-5 and J is TRBJ1-4; TRBD1 matches 10 bases. Germline CDR1 and CDR2: MNHEY and SVGAGI. Trimming at V came to 6 bases and at J to 2 bases, leaving 3 bases not matched to a gene. The CDR3 extends over 15 amino acids. The CDR3 reads CASRDRGTTNEKLFF. Written as DNA, the CDR3 is TGTGCCAGCAGGGACAGGGGGACGACTAATGAAAAACTGTTTTTT.

V usage is TRBV20-1 and J usage is TRBJ1-3; D is perhaps TRBD1 (5 bases). There are 13 residues in the CDR3. The ends were cut back, 3 bases at V and 8 bases at J, with 14 bases in the middle. Germline values: CDR1 DFQATT, CDR2 SNEGSKA (reference sequence). The CDR3 DNA follows: TGCAGTGCTAGTAGGCAGGGAGGAGACACCATATATTTT. This encodes CSASRQGGDTIYF.

The chain carries TRBV2 and TRBJ1-5, with D possibly being TRBD1 (5 bases). The CDR3 sequence is 15 residues long. Germline V gene lookup returns CDR1 SNHLY and CDR2 FYNNEI. Trimming shortened V by 7 bases and J by 2 bases, and 15 bases separated the two germline ends. Written as DNA, the CDR3 is TGTGCCAGCAATTTTGACAGAAGTGGCAATCAGCCCCAGCATTTT. The encoded protein is CASNFDRSGNQPQHF.

The gene calls are TRBV30 and TRBJ1-1; D may be TRBD1 (6 bases). V was clipped by 3 bases and J by 5 bases, with 10 bases between them. Germline CDR1 reads GTSNPN; CDR2 reads SVGIG (reference sequence). The CDR3 has 12 residues. The CDR3 nucleotides read TGTGCCTGGAGCAGGGGTAGGACTGAAGCTTTCTTT. Amino acid sequence: CAWSRGRTEAFF.

The chain recombines TRBV7-2 with TRBJ1-2; 7 positions agree with TRBD1. The length of the CDR3 is 14 residues. The J segment lost 1 base and the V segment lost 3 bases, leaving 2 bases of the junction unmatched. The germline V gene encodes CDR1 SGHTA and CDR2 FQGNSA. CDR3 amino acids: CASSLQGGNYGYTF. As DNA, the CDR3 is TGTGCCAGCAGCTTGCAGGGGGGTAACTATGGCTACACCTTC.

This chain links TRBV29-1 with TRBJ1-1; possible D gene TRBD1, 5 bases. The CDR3 totals 14 residues. The germline V gene has CDR1 SQVTM and CDR2 ANQGSEA. Between the trimmed V and J ends, which lost 4 bases and 4 bases, there was a span of 16 bases. This CDR3 is CSVADGGLGTEAFF. CDR3 sequence (DNA): TGCAGCGTTGCCGACGGGGGGTTAGGCACTGAAGCTTTCTTT.

The rearrangement links TRBV7-8 to TRBJ2-2, with 9 nucleotides matching TRBD1. The length of the CDR3 is 17 residues. V was pared by 5 bases and J by 6 bases, with 13 bases of the junction left unmatched. The germline gives CDR1 SGHVS, CDR2 FQNEAQ. CDR3: CASSPKAGTGISGELFF. CDR3 coding DNA: TGTGCCAGCAGCCCTAAAGCCGGGACAGGGATATCCGGGGAGCTGTTTTTT. The variable domain in full, completed from reference TRBV7-8 and TRBJ2-2, reads GAGVSQSPRYKVAKRGQDVALRCDPISGHVSLFWYQQALGQGPEFLTYFQNEAQLDKSGLPSDRFFAERPEGSVSTLKIQRTQQEDSAVYLCASSPKAGTGISGELFFGEGSRLTVL.

The CDR3 sequence is CASSYGAENTGELFF. The CDR3 bases are TGTGCCAGCAGTTACGGGGCGGAGAACACCGGGGAGCTGTTTTTT. The chain carries TRBV6-2 or TRBV6-3 and TRBJ2-2, with a possible D match to TRBD1 (5 bases). Germline CDR1 MNHEY, CDR2 SVGEGT. This CDR3 region has 15 residues. Trimming removed 2 bases at V and 1 base at J, with 8 bases between.

Only one count was recorded for this clone. The genes are TRBV5-1 and TRBJ2-2; TRBD2 aligns across 14 bases. The CDR3 totals 18 residues. V trimming: 3 bases; J trimming: 6 bases; junction bases outside the gene matches: 10. CDR1 is SGHRS and CDR2 is YFSETQ in the germline V gene. The DNA for the CDR3 is TGCGCCAGCAGCTCCCGGACTAGCGGGGGGTCCCTCCCCGGGGAGCTGTTTTTT. It codes for CASSSRTSGGSLPGELFF.

The chain has TRBV30 and TRBJ2-3; D is perhaps TRBD1 (6 bases). With 2 bases removed from V and 3 bases from J, the gap between germline ends came to 9 bases. The germline V gene has CDR1 GTSNPN and CDR2 SVGIG (reference sequence). The CDR3 is 13 residues long. CDR3 protein: CAWSLGQTDTQYF. The CDR3, as DNA: TGTGCCTGGAGTCTAGGACAGACAGATACGCAGTATTTT.

The chain is built from TRBV19 and TRBJ2-4; D might be TRBD1 (6 bases). Germline CDR1 is LNHDA and CDR2 is SQIVND (reference sequence). V shed 4 bases and J shed 0 bases, with 10 bases lying between them. This CDR3 has 15 amino acids. CDR3 nucleotides: TGTGCCAGTAGTAGGACAGTGGGAGCCAAAAACATTCAGTACTTC. It translates to CASSRTVGAKNIQYF.

The chain carries TRBV28 and TRBJ1-3; no clear D gene. The CDR3 totals 16 residues. Germline lookup yields CDR1 MDHEN and CDR2 SYDVKM. Trimming took 2 bases from V and 0 from J, leaving 11 bases between them. Here the CDR3 DNA reads TGTGCCAGCAGTTTAGGAGGGATTATCTCTGGAAACACCATATATTTT. This translates into CASSLGGIISGNTIYF.

The genes are TRBV4-3 and TRBJ1-2; 9 nucleotides align to TRBD1. Germline loops: CDR1 LGHNA, CDR2 YSLEER. The CDR3 runs to 17 residues. Germline trimming cut 1 base from V and 7 bases from J; bases unmatched to any gene: 13. The CDR3 here is CASSQVDPGQGLSGYTF. The CDR3 DNA reads TGCGCCAGCAGCCAAGTTGATCCGGGACAGGGCTTGTCTGGCTACACCTTC.

This clone was seen a handful of times. J is TRBJ2-7 and V is TRBV2; 9 bases match TRBD1. This CDR3 has 13 residues. V dropped 8 bases and J dropped 5; count of bases not matched to a gene: 7. Looked up from germline, CDR1 is SNHLY and CDR2 is FYNNEI. CDR3 sequence (DNA): TGTGCCAGCCAGGACAGGGGTTTCCACGAGCAGTACTTC. Its protein product is CASQDRGFHEQYF.

The chain joins TRBV5-1 to TRBJ2-5; TRBD2 is a possible D gene (5 bases). The V gene lost 5 bases and the J gene lost 3 bases, with 20 bases spanning the gap. Germline values: CDR1 SGHRS, CDR2 YFSETQ. There are 16 residues in the CDR3. This chain's CDR3 is CASSRLTGLQEETQYF. In DNA form, the CDR3 reads TGCGCCAGCAGTAGGCTTACCGGACTGCAGGAAGAGACCCAGTACTTC.

This clone turned up a few times. Because the CDR3's place on the DNA is in doubt, the DNA is left out and the CDR3 is given as listed by TCRdb. The rearrangement joins TRBV21-1 to TRBJ1-2; the table's D call, TRBD1, was not checked against the DNA. TRBV21-1 is a pseudogene locus. The CDR3 is 16 residues long, counting both termini. Here the CDR3 reads CASSKFWAGGNYGYTF.

The chain carries TRBV4-3 and TRBJ1-2; 9 bases fit TRBD1. CDR1 and CDR2 (germline): LGHNA, YSLEER. Trimming took 1 base from V and 1 from J; bases not matched to a gene: 1. The CDR3 loop spans 15 amino acids. The CDR3 DNA is TGCGCCAGCAGCCAAGGGACAGGGGATAACTATGGCTACACCTTC. Residues: CASSQGTGDNYGYTF.

Of note for this clone: A read error may account for a junction end that differs from germline. The CDR3 bases are TGTGCCATCACTGAGACAGGGGGGAACACTGAAGCTTTCTTT. Its translation: CAITETGGNTEAFF. This chain uses TRBV10-3 with TRBJ1-1; 9 bases agree with TRBD1. CDR1 is ENHRY, CDR2 SYGVKD, per germline. This CDR3 spans 14 amino acids.

This clone was seen a handful of times. V gene TRBV2 combines with J gene TRBJ1-1; weak D call: TRBD1 (5 bases). There are 15 residues in the CDR3. Germline assignment: CDR1 SNHLY and CDR2 FYNNEI. Trimming took 8 bases from V and 3 from J, leaving 19 bases between them. The CDR3 loop reads CASGRQPDEDTEAFF. The CDR3, as DNA: TGTGCCAGCGGTCGACAGCCTGATGAGGACACTGAAGCTTTCTTT.

The chain joins TRBV27 to TRBJ2-3, with D possibly TRBD1 on 5 matching bases. Germline V CDR1 and CDR2: MNHEY, SMNVEV (reference sequence). Trimming removed 5 bases from V and 3 bases from J, with 15 bases in between. The CDR3 sequence is 15 residues long. Written as DNA, the CDR3 is TGTGCCAGCAGTCAGCAGGGTAGTCGGACAGATACGCAGTATTTT. Protein product: CASSQQGSRTDTQYF.

The V and J genes are TRBV5-6 and TRBJ2-6; TRBD1 agrees at 12 bases. Per the germline V gene, CDR1 is SGHDT and CDR2 is YYEEEE. Trimming cost V 0 bases and J 13 bases; bases outside gene matches: 8. The CDR3 covers 16 residues. The DNA for the CDR3 is TGTGCCAGCAGCTTGGGTCCGGGACAGGGGGCTCGGGTCCTGACTTTC. This sequence encodes CASSLGPGQGARVLTF.

This clone was found a few times. V usage is TRBV7-3 and J usage is TRBJ1-4; D is possibly TRBD1 (5 bases). The CDR3 runs to 14 residues. V lost 1 base and J 7 bases, leaving 10 bases between the germline ends. Germline CDR1 SGHTA, CDR2 FQGTGA. In DNA, the CDR3 is TGTGCCAGCAGCTTAAATGGGGCAGGTGAAAAACTGTTTTTT. The encoded protein is CASSLNGAGEKLFF.